This T cell receptor (beta chain) is drawn from a study of beta chain features in type 1 diabetes. What was sequenced were expressed TCRB transcripts, since all of the isolated RNA had been reverse transcribed. The repertoire was sequenced with immunoSEQ multiplex PCR; TCRdb's copy has only in-frame clones and lacks some. The sample lists about 900,000 clones; about a sixth were seen once. General observations from the study: Type 1 diabetes patients had VDJ junctions that carried fewer insertions and more deletions. Possibly, sequencing cDNA over-represented cells that had high TCR expression levels.

This CDR3 is 11 amino acids long. V dropped 10 bases and J dropped 7 bases, with 13 bases sitting between them. The V gene's germline CDR1 is LNHDA and CDR2 SQIVND (reference sequence). With respect to this clone: Its specificity is not known.

The sequenced sample consisted of naive CD4+ T cells from blood. The sequence was obtained from a woman in her late teens or twenties in good health. The genes are TRBV19 and TRBJ1-2; possible D gene TRBD1, 6 bases. The CDR3: CATKRTAGYTF. CDR3 in DNA: TGTGCCACTAAAAGGACAGCTGGCTACACCTTC.